In this sample, the clone carrying this T cell receptor (beta chain) turned up a few times. The study isolated at least 6.5 million PBMCs from each sample. Primed by a sample-barcoded 5' primer and a J-beta primer mix, a second PCR proceeded for 7 to 11 cycles. Every sample gave at least 2.5 million paired-end reads containing CDR3. One entry per CDR3 protein, called by TCRdb with MiXCR from the 5' RACE reads. There are about 760,000 distinct CDR3 sequences in the sample; about 25% occur only once, and roughly a tenth lies in the top ten. Germline values: CDR1 SEHNR, CDR2 FQNEAQ (reference sequence). Trimming took 5 bases from V and 7 from J, leaving 18 bases between them. This CDR3 spans 16 amino acids. This sample was included in a study of blood T cells in healthy people across ages. This same sample was also taken into another study, of T cells of mothers and their children. That report adds: Roughly 6 children, together with their three healthy Caucasian mothers, made up the donors.

The chain links TRBV7-9 to TRBJ1-6; tentatively, D is TRBD1 (5 bases). The sequence was collected from a boy aged 5-17 years in good health. The material sequenced was blood. CDR3 sequence (DNA): TGTGCCAGCAGCACTTCTAGGGGTCGGTCGAATTCACCCCTCCACTTT. It encodes CASSTSRGRSNSPLHF.